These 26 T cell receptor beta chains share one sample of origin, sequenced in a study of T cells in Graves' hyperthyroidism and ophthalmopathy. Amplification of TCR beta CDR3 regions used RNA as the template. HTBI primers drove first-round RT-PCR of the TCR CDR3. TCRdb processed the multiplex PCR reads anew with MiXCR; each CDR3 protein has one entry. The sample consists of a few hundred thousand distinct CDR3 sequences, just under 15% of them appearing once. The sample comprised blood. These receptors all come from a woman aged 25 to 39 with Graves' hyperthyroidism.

Here the CDR3 DNA reads TGTGCCAGCAGCCAATATCAGGTCACAGATACGCAGTATTTT. This gives the protein CASSQYQVTDTQYF. The chain combines TRBV11-2 with TRBJ2-3; no clear D. The V end was cut by 5 bases, the J end by 2 bases, with 11 bases between. The germline V gene encodes CDR1 SGHAT and CDR2 FQNNGV. The CDR3 is 14 amino acids.

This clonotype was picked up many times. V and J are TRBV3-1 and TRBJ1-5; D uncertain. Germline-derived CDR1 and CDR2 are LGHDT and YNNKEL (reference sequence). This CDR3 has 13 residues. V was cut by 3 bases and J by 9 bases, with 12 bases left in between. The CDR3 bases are TGTGCCAGCAGCCAGGATAATATCAGGCCCCAGCATTTT. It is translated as CASSQDNIRPQHF. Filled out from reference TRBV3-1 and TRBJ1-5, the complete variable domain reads DTAVSQTPKYLVTQMGNDKSIKCEQNLGHDTMYWYKQDSKKFLKIMFSYNNKELIINETVPNRFSPKSPDKAHLNLHINSLELGDSAVYFCASSQDNIRPQHFGDGTRLSIL.

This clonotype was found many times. As DNA, the CDR3 is TGCAGTGCGTGGACAGGGGGACAGATGAACACTGAAGCTTTCTTT. Protein sequence: CSAWTGGQMNTEAFF. The chain combines TRBV20-1 with TRBJ1-1, with 10 bases identical to TRBD1. The CDR3 spans 15 residues. Germline CDR1 and CDR2: DFQATT and SNEGSKA (reference sequence). V was pared by 6 bases and J by 0 bases, with 7 bases of the junction left unmatched.

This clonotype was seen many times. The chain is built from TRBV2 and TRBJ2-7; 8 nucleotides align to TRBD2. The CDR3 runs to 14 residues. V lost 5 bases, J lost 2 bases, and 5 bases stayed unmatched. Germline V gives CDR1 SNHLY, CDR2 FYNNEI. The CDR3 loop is CASSTGLGPYEQYF. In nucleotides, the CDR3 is TGTGCCAGCAGTACGGGACTAGGCCCCTACGAGCAGTACTTC.

The chain's CDR3 is CSATPRGYTF. The CDR3 bases are TGCAGTGCTACCCCGAGAGGCTACACCTTC. The chain joins TRBV20-1 to TRBJ1-2, with unresolved D. Trimming left V 4 bases short and J 8 bases short, with 8 bases between. This CDR3 is 10 amino acids long. Germline lookup yields CDR1 DFQATT and CDR2 SNEGSKA (reference sequence).

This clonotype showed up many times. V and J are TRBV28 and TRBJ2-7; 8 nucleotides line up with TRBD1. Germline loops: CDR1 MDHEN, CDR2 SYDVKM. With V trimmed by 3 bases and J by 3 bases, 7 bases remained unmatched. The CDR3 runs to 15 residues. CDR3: CASSLPQGAGYEQYF. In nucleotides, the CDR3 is TGTGCCAGCAGTTTGCCCCAGGGGGCGGGCTACGAGCAGTACTTC.

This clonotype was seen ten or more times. CDR3 amino acids: CASSLVMGGTAEAFF. The CDR3 nucleotides read TGTGCCAGCAGTTTGGTCATGGGAGGTACGGCTGAAGCTTTCTTT. The rearrangement uses TRBV28 and TRBJ1-1; D unclear. Germline values: CDR1 MDHEN, CDR2 SYDVKM. The CDR3 covers 15 residues. V lost 3 bases, J lost 6 bases, and 17 bases lay in between.

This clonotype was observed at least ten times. CDR3 residues: CASSLVVTGDTDTQYF. DNA for the CDR3: TGCGCCAGCAGCTTGGTCGTGACAGGTGACACAGATACGCAGTATTTT. The J gene is TRBJ2-3, the V gene TRBV5-1; D might be TRBD1 (6 bases). CDR1 is SGHRS and CDR2 is YFSETQ in the germline V gene. CDR3 length: 16 amino acids. V was pared by 0 bases and J by 2 bases, with 13 bases between.

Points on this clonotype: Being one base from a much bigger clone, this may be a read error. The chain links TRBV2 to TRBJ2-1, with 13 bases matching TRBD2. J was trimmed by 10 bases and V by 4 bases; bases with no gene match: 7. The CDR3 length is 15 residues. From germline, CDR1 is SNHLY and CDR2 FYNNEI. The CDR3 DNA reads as TGTGCCAGCAGTGTAACTAGCGGGGGGGCCGAGGAGCAGTTCTTC. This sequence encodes CASSVTSGGAEEQFF. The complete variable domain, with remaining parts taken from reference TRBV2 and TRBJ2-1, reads EPEVTQTPSHQVTQMGQEVILRCVPISNHLYFYWYRQILGQKVEFLVSFYNNEISEKSEIFDDQFSVERPDGSNFTLKIRSTKLEDSAMYFCASSVTSGGAEEQFFGPGTRLTVL.

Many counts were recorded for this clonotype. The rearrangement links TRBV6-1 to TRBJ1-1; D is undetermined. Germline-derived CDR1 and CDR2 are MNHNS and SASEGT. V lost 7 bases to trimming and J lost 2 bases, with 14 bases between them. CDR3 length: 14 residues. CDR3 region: CASIRVGLNTEAFF. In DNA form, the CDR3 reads TGTGCCAGCATTCGGGTGGGTTTAAACACTGAAGCTTTCTTT.

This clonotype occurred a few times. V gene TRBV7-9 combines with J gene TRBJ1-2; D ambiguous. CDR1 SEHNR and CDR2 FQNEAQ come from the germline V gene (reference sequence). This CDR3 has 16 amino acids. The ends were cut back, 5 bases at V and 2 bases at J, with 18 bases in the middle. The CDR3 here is CASSPPEGRRNYGYTF. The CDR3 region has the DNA TGTGCCAGCAGCCCACCGGAAGGTAGGAGGAACTATGGCTACACCTTC.

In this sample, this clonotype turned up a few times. The CDR3 DNA sequence: TGTGCCAGCAGGGGACAGGGGAGATCTGAAGCTTTCTTT. It translates to CASRGQGRSEAFF. The rearrangement uses TRBV28 and TRBJ1-1, with TRBD1 identical over 10 bases. The trim removed 6 bases at V and 6 bases at J, leaving 4 bases unmatched. The germline V gene encodes CDR1 MDHEN and CDR2 SYDVKM. The CDR3 length is 13 residues.

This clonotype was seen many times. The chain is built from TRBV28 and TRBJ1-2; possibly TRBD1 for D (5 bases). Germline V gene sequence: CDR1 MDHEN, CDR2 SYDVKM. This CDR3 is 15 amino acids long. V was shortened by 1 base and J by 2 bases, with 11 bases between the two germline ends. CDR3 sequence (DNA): TGTGCCAGCAGTTTATCCGGGGGAGCCAACTATGGCTACACCTTC. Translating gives CASSLSGGANYGYTF.

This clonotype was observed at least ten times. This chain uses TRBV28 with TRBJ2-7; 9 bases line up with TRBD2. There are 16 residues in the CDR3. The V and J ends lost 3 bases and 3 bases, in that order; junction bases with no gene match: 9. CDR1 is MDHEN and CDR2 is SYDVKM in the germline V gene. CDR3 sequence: CASSFGRLAGSYEQYF. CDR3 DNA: TGTGCCAGCAGTTTTGGGAGGCTAGCGGGGAGCTACGAGCAGTACTTC.

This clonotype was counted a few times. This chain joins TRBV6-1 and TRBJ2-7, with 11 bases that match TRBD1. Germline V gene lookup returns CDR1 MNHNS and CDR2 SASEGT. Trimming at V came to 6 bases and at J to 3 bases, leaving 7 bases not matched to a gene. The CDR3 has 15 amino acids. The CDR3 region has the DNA TGTGCCAGCAGCCTAGGGACAGGGGGTTACTACGAGCAGTACTTC. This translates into CASSLGTGGYYEQYF.

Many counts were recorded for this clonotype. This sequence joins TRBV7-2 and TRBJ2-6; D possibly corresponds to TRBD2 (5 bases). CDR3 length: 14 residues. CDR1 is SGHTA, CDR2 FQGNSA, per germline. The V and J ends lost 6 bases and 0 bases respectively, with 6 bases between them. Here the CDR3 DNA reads TGTGCCAGCAGGCGGGTCTCTGGGGCCAACGTCCTGACTTTC. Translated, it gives CASRRVSGANVLTF.

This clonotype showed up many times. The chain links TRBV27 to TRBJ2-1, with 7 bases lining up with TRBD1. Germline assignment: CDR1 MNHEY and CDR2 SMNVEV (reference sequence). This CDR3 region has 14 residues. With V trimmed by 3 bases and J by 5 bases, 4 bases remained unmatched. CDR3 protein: CASSFRDRNNEQFF. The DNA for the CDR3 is TGTGCCAGCAGTTTTAGGGACAGAAACAATGAGCAGTTCTTC.

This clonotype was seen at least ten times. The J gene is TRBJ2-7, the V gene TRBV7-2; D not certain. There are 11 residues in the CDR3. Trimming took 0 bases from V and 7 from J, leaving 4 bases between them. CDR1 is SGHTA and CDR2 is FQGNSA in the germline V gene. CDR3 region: CASSLAQEQYF. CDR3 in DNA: TGTGCCAGCAGCTTAGCTCAAGAGCAGTACTTC.

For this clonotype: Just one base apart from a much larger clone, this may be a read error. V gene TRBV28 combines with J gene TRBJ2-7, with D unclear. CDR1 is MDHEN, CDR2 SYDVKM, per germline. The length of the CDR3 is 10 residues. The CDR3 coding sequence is TGTGCCGGCAGTTCCCACGAGCAGTACTTC. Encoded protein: CAGSSHEQYF.

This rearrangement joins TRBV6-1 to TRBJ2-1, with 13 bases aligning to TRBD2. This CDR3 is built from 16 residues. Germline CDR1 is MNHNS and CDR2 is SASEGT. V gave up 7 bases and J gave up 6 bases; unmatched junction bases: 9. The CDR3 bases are TGTGCCAGCACCGATCCGGGACTAGCGGGGATCAATGAGCAGTTCTTC. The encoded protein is CASTDPGLAGINEQFF.

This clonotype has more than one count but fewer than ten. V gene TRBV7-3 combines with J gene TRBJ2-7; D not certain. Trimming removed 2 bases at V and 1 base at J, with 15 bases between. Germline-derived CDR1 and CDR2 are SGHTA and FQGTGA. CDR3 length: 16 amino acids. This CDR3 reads CASSLGFGARSYEQYF. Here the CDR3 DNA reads TGTGCCAGCAGCTTAGGATTTGGCGCTAGATCCTACGAGCAGTACTTC.

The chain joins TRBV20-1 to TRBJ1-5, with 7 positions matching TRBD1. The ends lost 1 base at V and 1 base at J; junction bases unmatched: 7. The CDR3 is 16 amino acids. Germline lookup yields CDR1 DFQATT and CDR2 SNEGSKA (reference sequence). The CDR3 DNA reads TGCAGTGCTAGAGTCGGGACAGCCATCAGCAATCAGCCCCAGCATTTT. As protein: CSARVGTAISNQPQHF.

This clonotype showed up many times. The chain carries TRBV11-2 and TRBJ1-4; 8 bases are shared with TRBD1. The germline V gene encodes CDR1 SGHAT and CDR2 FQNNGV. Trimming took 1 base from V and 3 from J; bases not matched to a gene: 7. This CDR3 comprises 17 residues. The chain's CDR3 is CASSLGGQGAPNEKLFF. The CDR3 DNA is TGTGCCAGCAGCTTAGGAGGGCAGGGGGCTCCTAATGAAAAACTGTTTTTT. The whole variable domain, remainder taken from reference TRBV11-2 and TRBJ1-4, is EAGVAQSPRYKIIEKRQSVAFWCNPISGHATLYWYQQILGQGPKLLIQFQNNGVVDDSQLPKDRFSAERLKGVDSTLKIQPAKLEDSAVYLCASSLGGQGAPNEKLFFGSGTQLSVL.

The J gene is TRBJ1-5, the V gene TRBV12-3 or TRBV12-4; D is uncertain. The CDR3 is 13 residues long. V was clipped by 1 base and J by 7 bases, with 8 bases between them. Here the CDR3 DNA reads TGTGCCAGCAGTTTAGGAGCCGAACAGCCCCAGCATTTT. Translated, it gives CASSLGAEQPQHF.

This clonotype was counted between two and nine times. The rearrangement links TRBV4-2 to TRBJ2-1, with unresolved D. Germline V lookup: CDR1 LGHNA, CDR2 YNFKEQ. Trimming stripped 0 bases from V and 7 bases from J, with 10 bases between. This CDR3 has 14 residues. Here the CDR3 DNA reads TGTGCCAGCAGCCAAGATTTCGGATCAAATGAGCAGTTCTTC. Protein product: CASSQDFGSNEQFF.

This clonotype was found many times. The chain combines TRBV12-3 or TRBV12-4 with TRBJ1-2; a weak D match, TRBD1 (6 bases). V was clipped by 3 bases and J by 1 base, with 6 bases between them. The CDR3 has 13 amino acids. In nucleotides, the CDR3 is TGTGCCAGCAGTTTGGACAGTAACTATGGCTACACCTTC. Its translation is CASSLDSNYGYTF.